This paragraph covers one T cell receptor (beta chain) sequence. Its antigen is not identified. Germline CDR1 and CDR2: LNHDA and SQIVND (reference sequence). V was trimmed by 8 bases and J by 9 bases, leaving 17 bases between them. The length of the CDR3 is 14 residues. The data originate from a study of T cell responses to AZD1222 COVID-19 vaccine. Sequenced by immunoSEQ multiplex PCR; TCRdb stores in-frame clones only, minus some. The sample has 100,000 or so clones; about 90% are singletons. Study results and caveats: Samples come after the peak T cell response, not at day 14. White British donors predominated, females outnumbered males, and clonal diversity was possibly underestimated. Targeting of unmutated variant regions was reportedly seen in nearly half of spike-specific TCRs.

The clonotype originates from an adult in good health. The sample was peripheral blood, taken on day 0 of AZD1222 vaccination. This sequence joins TRBV19 and TRBJ1-6, with D possibly being TRBD1 (6 bases). The CDR3 DNA reads as TGTGCCAGTTGGCCGGGCAGGGGTATTTCACCCCTCCACTTT. This encodes CASWPGRGISPLHF.